The following is a T cell receptor beta chain sequence with its context. No antigen is known for it. Sequenced patients had shown CD8+CD57+ cell expansion by flow cytometry. Among the patients, all had severe acquired aplastic anemia. By the time of blood sampling, patients had still received no therapy. It was genomic DNA that served as the template for profiling TCR beta VDJ and CDR3. TCRdb used MiXCR to reprocess the reads, holding one entry per CDR3 protein. The sample contains approximately 200,000 distinct CDR3 sequences, under 50% of which appear only once. These data are taken from a study of CD8+CD57+ T cells in acquired aplastic anemia. Findings and limits, study-wide: The same twenty-nine CD8+ CDR3 sequences occurred in patients and in controls.

The CDR3 has 18 residues. Germline V gene sequence: CDR1 SGDLS, CDR2 YYNGEE. V lost 0 bases to trimming and J lost 4 bases; unmatched junction nucleotides: 8. Sequencing was performed on sorted CD4+, CD8+, or CD8+CD57+ T cells (not recorded which) from PBMCs. This TCR derives from a human donor with aplastic anemia. The V call is TRBV9, the J call TRBJ2-1; 12 bases match TRBD2. DNA of the CDR3: TGTGCCAGCAGCGTAGACGTCAAACTAGCGGGGGGTTACAATGAGCAGTTCTTC. Residues: CASSVDVKLAGGYNEQFF.